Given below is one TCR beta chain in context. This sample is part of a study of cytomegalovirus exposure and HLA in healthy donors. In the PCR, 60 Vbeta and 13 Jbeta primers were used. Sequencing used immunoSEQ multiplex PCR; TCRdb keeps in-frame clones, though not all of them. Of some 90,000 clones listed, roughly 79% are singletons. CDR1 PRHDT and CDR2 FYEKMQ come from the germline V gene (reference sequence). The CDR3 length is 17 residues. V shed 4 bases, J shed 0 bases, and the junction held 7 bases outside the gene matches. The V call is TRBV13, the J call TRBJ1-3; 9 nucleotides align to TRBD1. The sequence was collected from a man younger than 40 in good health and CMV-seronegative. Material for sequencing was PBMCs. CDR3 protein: CASSSRTGVNSGNTIYF. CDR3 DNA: TGTGCCAGCAGCTCCCGGACAGGGGTAAACTCTGGAAACACCATATATTTT.